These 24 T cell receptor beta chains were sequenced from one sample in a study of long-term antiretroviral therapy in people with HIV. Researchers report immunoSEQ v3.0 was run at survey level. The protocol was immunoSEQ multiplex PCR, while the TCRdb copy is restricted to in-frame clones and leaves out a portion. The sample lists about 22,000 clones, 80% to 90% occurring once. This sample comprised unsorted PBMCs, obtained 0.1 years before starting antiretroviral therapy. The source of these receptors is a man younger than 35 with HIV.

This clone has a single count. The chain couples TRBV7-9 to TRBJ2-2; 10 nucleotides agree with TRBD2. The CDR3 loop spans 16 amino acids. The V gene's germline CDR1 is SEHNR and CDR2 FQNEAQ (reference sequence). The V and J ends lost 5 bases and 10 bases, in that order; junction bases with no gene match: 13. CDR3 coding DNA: TGTGCCAGCAGCCCGGACCCAGCGGGGGGGCGGGAGGAGCTGTTTTTT. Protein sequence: CASSPDPAGGREELFF.

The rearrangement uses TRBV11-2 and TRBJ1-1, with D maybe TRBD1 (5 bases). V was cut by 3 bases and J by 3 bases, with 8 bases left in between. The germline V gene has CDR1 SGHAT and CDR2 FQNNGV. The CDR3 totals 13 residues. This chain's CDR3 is CASSFQGDTEAFF. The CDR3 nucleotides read TGTGCCAGCAGCTTTCAGGGAGACACTGAAGCTTTCTTT. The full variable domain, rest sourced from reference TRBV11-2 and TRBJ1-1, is EAGVAQSPRYKIIEKRQSVAFWCNPISGHATLYWYQQILGQGPKLLIQFQNNGVVDDSQLPKDRFSAERLKGVDSTLKIQPAKLEDSAVYLCASSFQGDTEAFFGQGTRLTVV.

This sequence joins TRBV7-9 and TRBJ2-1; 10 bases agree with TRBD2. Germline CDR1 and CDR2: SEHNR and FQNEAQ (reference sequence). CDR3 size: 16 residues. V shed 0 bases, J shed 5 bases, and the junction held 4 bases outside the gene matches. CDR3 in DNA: TGTGCCAGCAGCTTAGCCCTAGCGGGAGCTCACAATGAGCAGTTCTTC. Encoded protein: CASSLALAGAHNEQFF.

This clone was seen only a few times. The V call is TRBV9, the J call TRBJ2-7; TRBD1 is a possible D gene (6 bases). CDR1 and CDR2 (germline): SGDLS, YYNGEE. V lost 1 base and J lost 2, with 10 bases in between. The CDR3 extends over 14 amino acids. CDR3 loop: CASSVTPGAYEQYF. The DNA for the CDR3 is TGTGCCAGCAGCGTAACCCCAGGGGCCTACGAGCAGTACTTC. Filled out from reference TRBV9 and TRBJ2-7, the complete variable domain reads DSGVTQTPKHLITATGQRVTLRCSPRSGDLSVYWYQQSLDQGLQFLIQYYNGEERAKGNILERFSAQQFPDLHSELNLSSLELGDSALYFCASSVTPGAYEQYFGPGTRLTVT.

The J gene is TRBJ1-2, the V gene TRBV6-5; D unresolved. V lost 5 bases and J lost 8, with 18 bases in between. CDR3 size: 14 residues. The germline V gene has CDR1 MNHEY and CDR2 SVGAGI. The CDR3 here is CASSQGPLSGGYTF. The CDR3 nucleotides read TGTGCCAGCAGTCAAGGCCCCTTAAGTGGGGGCTACACCTTC.

CDR3 in amino acids: CASSENQAGPYEQYF. In nucleotides, the CDR3 is TGTGCCAGCAGTGAAAACCAAGCGGGTCCCTACGAGCAGTACTTC. This chain links TRBV6-1 with TRBJ2-7; possibly TRBD2 for D (6 bases). CDR1 is MNHNS and CDR2 is SASEGT in the germline V gene. This CDR3 has 15 residues. V gave up 2 bases and J gave up 2 bases, with 13 bases separating them.

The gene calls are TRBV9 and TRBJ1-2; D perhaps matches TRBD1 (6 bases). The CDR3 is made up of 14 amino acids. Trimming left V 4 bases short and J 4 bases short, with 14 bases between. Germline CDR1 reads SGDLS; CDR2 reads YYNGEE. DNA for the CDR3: TGTGCCAGCAGCCCGACGACAGGCACCTATGGCTACACCTTC. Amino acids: CASSPTTGTYGYTF.

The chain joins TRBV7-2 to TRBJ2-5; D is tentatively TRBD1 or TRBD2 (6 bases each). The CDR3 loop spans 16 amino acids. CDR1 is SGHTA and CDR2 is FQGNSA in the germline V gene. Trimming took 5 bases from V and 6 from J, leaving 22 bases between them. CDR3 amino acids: CASSASAGGRGKTQYF. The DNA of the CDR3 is TGTGCCAGCAGCGCAAGTGCCGGGGGCCGGGGAAAGACCCAGTACTTC.

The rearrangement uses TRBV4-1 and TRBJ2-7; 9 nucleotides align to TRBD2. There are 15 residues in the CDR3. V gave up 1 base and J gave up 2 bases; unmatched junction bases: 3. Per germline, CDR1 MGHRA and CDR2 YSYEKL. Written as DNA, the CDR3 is TGCGCCAGCAGCCAAGGGCTAGCGGGACCCTACGAGCAGTACTTC. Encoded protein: CASSQGLAGPYEQYF.

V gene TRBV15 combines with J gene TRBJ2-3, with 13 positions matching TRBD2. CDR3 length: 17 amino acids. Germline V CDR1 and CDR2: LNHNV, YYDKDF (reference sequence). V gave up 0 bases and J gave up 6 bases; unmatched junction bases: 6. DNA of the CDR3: TGTGCCACCAGCAGAGACAAACTAGCGGGGGGGGCGGATACGCAGTATTTT. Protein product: CATSRDKLAGGADTQYF.

The CDR3 DNA sequence: TGTGCCAGCAGTGACTCGAGTCTAGAGCAGTTCTTC. As protein: CASSDSSLEQFF. This rearrangement joins TRBV6-4 to TRBJ2-1; no clear D gene. V was trimmed by 0 bases and J by 10 bases, leaving 7 bases between them. Germline lookup yields CDR1 MRHNA and CDR2 SNTAGT. The length of the CDR3 is 12 residues.

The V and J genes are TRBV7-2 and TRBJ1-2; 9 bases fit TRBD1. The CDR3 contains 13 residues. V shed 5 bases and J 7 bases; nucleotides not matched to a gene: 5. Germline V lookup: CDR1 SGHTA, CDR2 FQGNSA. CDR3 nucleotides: TGTGCCAGCAGCAAGGACAGGGGAAGTGGCTACACCTTC. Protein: CASSKDRGSGYTF.

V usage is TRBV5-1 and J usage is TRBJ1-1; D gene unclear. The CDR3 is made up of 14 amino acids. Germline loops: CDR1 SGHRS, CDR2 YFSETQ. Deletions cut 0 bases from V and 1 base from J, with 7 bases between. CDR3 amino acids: CASSLAFQNTEAFF. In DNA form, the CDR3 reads TGCGCCAGCAGCTTGGCCTTCCAGAACACTGAAGCTTTCTTT.

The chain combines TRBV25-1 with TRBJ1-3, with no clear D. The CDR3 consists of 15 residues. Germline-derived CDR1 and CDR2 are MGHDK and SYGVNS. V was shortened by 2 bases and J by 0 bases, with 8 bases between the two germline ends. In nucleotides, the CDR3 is TGTGCCAGCAGTGAACGACTATCCTCTGGAAACACCATATATTTT. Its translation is CASSERLSSGNTIYF.

Here the CDR3 reads CATSRVGGEEQFF. CDR3 nucleotides: TGTGCCACCAGCAGAGTTGGCGGGGAAGAGCAGTTCTTC. V is TRBV15 and J is TRBJ2-1; D possibly corresponds to TRBD2 (6 bases). Germline V gives CDR1 LNHNV, CDR2 YYDKDF (reference sequence). V gave up 1 base and J gave up 10 bases, with 11 bases separating them. CDR3 size: 13 residues.

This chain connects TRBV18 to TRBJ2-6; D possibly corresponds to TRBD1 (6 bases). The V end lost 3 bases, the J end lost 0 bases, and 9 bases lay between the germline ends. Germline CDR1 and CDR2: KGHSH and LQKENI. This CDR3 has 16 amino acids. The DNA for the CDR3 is TGTGCCAGCTCACCCTGGACAGCCTCTGGGGCCAACGTCCTGACTTTC. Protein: CASSPWTASGANVLTF.

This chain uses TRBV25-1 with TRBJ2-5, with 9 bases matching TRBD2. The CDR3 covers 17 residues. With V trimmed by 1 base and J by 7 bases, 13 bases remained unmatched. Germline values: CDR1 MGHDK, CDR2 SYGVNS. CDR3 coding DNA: TGTGCCAGCAGTGAATTAGAGTATAGCGGGAGTTCGTCGACCCAGTACTTC. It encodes CASSELEYSGSSSTQYF.

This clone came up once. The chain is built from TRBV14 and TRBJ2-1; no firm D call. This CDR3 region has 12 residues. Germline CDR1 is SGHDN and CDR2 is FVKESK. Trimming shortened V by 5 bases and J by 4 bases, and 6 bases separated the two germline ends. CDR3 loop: CASSNGYNEQFF. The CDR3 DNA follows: TGTGCCAGCAGCAACGGTTACAATGAGCAGTTCTTC.

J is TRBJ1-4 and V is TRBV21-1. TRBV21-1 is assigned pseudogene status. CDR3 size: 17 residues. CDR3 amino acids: CASSKEIVRGSNEKLFF. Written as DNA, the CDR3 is TGTGCCAGCAGCAAAGAGATCGTGAGGGGCAGTAATGAAAAACTGTTTTTT.

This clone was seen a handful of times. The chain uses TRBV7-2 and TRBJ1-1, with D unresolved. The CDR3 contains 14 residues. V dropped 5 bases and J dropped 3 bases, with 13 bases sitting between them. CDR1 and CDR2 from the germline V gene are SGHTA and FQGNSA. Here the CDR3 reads CASSDPRIHTEAFF. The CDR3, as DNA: TGTGCCAGCAGCGACCCCCGAATTCACACTGAAGCTTTCTTT.

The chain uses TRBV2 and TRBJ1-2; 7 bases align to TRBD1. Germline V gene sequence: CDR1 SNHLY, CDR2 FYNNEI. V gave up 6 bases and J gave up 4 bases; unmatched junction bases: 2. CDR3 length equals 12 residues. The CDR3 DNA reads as TGTGCCAGCAGGCGGGACAGCTATGGCTACACCTTC. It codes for CASRRDSYGYTF.

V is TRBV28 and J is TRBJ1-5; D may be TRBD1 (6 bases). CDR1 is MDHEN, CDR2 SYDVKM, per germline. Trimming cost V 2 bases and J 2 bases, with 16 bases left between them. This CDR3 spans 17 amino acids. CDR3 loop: CASSLRDTRGRNQPQHF. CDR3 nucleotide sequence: TGTGCCAGCAGTTTAAGGGACACCAGAGGCCGCAATCAGCCCCAGCATTTT.

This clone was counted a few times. CDR3 residues: CASSVRTEPNEKLFF. In DNA form, the CDR3 reads TGTGCCAGTAGTGTACGGACAGAACCAAATGAAAAACTGTTTTTT. V usage is TRBV19 and J usage is TRBJ1-4; tentative D call: TRBD1 (6 bases). CDR1 and CDR2 from the germline V gene are LNHDA and SQIVND (reference sequence). The CDR3 runs 15 residues. With 5 bases removed from V and 5 bases from J, the gap between germline ends came to 15 bases.

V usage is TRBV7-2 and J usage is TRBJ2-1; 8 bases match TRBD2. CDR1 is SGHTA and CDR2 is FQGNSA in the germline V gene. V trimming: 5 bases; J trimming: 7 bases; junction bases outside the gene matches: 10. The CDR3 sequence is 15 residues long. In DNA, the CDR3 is TGTGCCAGCAGCGCGTCGGCGGGGGGCTTGAATGAGCAGTTCTTC. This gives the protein CASSASAGGLNEQFF.